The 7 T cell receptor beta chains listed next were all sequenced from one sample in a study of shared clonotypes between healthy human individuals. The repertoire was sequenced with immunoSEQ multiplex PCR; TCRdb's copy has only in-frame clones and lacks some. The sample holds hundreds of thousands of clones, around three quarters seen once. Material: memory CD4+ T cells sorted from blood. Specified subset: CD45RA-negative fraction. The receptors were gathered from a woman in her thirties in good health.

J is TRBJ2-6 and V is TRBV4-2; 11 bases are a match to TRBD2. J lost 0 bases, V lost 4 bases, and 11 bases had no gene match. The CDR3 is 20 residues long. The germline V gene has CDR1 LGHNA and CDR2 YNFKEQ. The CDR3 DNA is TGTGCCAGCAGCCCTCGTCCGGGACTAGCGGCCAGCTCTGGGGCCAACGTCCTGACTTTC. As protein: CASSPRPGLAASSGANVLTF.

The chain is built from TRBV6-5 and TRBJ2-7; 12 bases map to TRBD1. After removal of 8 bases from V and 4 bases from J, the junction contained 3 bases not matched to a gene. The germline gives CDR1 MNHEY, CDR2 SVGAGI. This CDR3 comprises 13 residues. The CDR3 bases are TGTGCCAGCGGGGACAGGGGGCGGTACGAGCAGTACTTC. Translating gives CASGDRGRYEQYF.

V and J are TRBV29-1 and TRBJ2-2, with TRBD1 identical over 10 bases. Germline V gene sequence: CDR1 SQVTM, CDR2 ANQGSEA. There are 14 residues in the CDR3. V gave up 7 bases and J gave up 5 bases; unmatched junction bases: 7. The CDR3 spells CSGGTGAETGELFF. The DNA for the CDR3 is TGCAGCGGCGGGACAGGGGCGGAGACCGGGGAGCTGTTTTTT.

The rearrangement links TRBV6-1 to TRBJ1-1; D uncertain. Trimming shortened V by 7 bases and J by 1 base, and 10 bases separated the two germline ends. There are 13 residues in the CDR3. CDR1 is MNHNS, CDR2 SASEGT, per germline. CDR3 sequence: CASTRLRNTEAFF. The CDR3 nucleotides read TGTGCCAGCACCCGTTTACGGAACACTGAAGCTTTCTTT.

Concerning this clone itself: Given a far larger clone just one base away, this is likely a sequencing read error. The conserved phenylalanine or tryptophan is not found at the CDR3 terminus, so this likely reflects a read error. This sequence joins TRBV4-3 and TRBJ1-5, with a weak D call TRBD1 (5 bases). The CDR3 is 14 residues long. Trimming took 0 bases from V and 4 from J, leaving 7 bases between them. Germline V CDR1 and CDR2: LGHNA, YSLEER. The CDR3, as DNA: TGCGCCAGCAGCCAAGAGGAGGGGAATCAGCCCCAGCATCTT. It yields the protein CASSQEEGNQPQHL.

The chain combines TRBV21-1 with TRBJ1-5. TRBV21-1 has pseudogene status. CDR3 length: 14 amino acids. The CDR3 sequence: CASSKPRTNQPQHF. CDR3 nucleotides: TGTGCCAGCTCCAAACCGAGAACCAATCAGCCCCAGCATTTT.

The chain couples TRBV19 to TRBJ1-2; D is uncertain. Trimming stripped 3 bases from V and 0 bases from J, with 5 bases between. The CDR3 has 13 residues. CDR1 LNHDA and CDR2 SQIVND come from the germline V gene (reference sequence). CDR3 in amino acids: CASSMIANYGYTF. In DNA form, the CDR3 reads TGTGCCAGTAGTATGATTGCTAACTATGGCTACACCTTC.